The source of this TCR beta chain is a study of blood T cells in healthy people across ages. This clonotype was detected many times. As yet, its antigen is unknown. The authors ran a second PCR of 7 to 11 cycles using a sample-barcoded 5' primer and a J-beta primer mix. MiXCR was run by TCRdb on the 5' RACE reads, yielding one entry per CDR3 protein. The sample lists roughly 800,000 distinct CDR3 sequences, 58% occurring once. Points from the study as a whole: Per million T cells, TCR beta diversity dropped roughly linearly as age increased.

Germline lookup yields CDR1 SEHNR and CDR2 FQNEAQ (reference sequence). This CDR3 has 14 residues. Trimming at V came to 5 bases and at J to 2 bases, leaving 5 bases not matched to a gene. The rearrangement joins TRBV7-9 to TRBJ2-7, with 8 nucleotides matching TRBD1. The source is a man in his thirties or forties in good health. The sequencing input was blood. This CDR3 is CASSLTDRAYEQYF. The CDR3 bases are TGTGCCAGCAGCCTTACGGACAGGGCCTACGAGCAGTACTTC.